The following is a TCR beta chain sequence with its context. V shed 0 bases and J shed 7 bases, with 4 bases lying between them. Germline lookup yields CDR1 MNHEY and CDR2 SVGAGI. This CDR3 is 13 amino acids long. These data come from a study of T-cell memory formation after mild COVID-19. TCRdb called the 5' RACE reads again in MiXCR, with one record for every CDR3 protein. Among 150,000 to 200,000 distinct CDR3 sequences listed, 11% were seen once. Sequencing used PBMCs or a T cell subset sorted from them (not recorded which). The receptor comes from a man aged 18 to 29 who had mild COVID-19 (a few samples of this study predate the infection). Cell type and time point are not known. The chain recombines TRBV6-5 with TRBJ1-6, with D unresolved. The CDR3 region is CASSYSTNSPLHF. The DNA for the CDR3 is TGTGCCAGCAGTTACTCGACAAATTCACCCCTCCACTTT.